Described below is a single TCR beta chain sequence and its context. The antigen remains unidentified. The V and J ends lost 6 bases and 0 bases respectively, with 14 bases between them. Germline V gene lookup returns CDR1 SEHNR and CDR2 FQNEAQ (reference sequence). The CDR3 spans 16 residues. Deep-level running was used for the assay. Sequenced by immunoSEQ multiplex PCR; TCRdb stores in-frame clones only, minus some. The table has 1.5 million to 2.5 million clones, around 96% seen once. These data belong to a study of shared clonotypes between healthy human individuals. Positively selected for CCR7, the CD45RO-negative cells used as naive CD8 cells excluded terminally differentiated effector memory CD45RA+ cells. Study-level results: Limitation of the genetic and exposure-history diversity represented came from the few donors.

The chain joins TRBV7-9 to TRBJ2-2; the D call may be TRBD1 or TRBD2 (6 bases each). This TCR came from a man aged 18 to 29 in good health. The sample comprised naive CD8+ T cells sorted from blood. The CDR3 sequence: CASSQTGTANTGELFF. The CDR3 nucleotides are TGTGCCAGCAGTCAAACAGGGACTGCGAACACCGGGGAGCTGTTTTTT.